The 14 T cell receptor beta chains presented below share a single source sample, sequenced in a study of cytomegalovirus exposure and HLA in healthy donors. Use of 60 Vbeta and 13 Jbeta primers characterized the PCR. Measured with immunoSEQ multiplex PCR; TCRdb has only the in-frame clones, and not every one. The table has under 200,000 clones, about 80% seen once. The material sequenced was PBMCs. Source of these receptors: a woman aged 45 to 65 in good health and CMV-seronegative.

The chain has TRBV19 and TRBJ1-5; D not resolved. Germline V gives CDR1 LNHDA, CDR2 SQIVND (reference sequence). The CDR3 extends over 15 amino acids. The germline V and J ends were trimmed by 1 base and 0 bases, with 7 bases remaining between them. The chain's CDR3 is CASSIAVYSNQPQHF. For the CDR3, the DNA is TGTGCCAGTAGTATAGCGGTTTATAGCAATCAGCCCCAGCATTTT.

V is TRBV11-2 and J is TRBJ2-1, with 10 bases aligning to TRBD2. V lost 5 bases and J lost 6; bases outside the gene matches: 16. Germline V gene lookup returns CDR1 SGHAT and CDR2 FQNNGV. The CDR3 is 18 amino acids. The CDR3 here is CASSPRLAGGFRGNEQFF. CDR3 DNA sequence: TGTGCCAGCAGCCCCCGACTAGCGGGCGGCTTTCGGGGCAATGAGCAGTTCTTC.

The chain couples TRBV9 to TRBJ1-2; D is unresolved. Deletions cut 0 bases from V and 2 bases from J, with 5 bases between. This CDR3 is 13 amino acids long. From germline, CDR1 is SGDLS and CDR2 YYNGEE. This chain's CDR3 is CASSVGQNYGYTF. CDR3 DNA sequence: TGTGCCAGCAGCGTAGGCCAGAACTATGGCTACACCTTC.

This clone was seen once. The chain uses TRBV6-1 and TRBJ1-6; TRBD1 agrees at 9 bases. CDR1 and CDR2 from the germline V gene are MNHNS and SASEGT. Trimming at V came to 9 bases and at J to 7 bases, leaving 4 bases not matched to a gene. This CDR3 is built from 13 residues. The CDR3 loop reads CASRTGANSPLHF. The CDR3 DNA follows: TGTGCCAGTCGGACAGGGGCCAATTCACCCCTCCACTTT.

As regards this clone: The same CDR3 also results from other DNA sequences found in this sample. The rearrangement links TRBV25-1 to TRBJ2-2; D uncertain. The CDR3 extends over 17 amino acids. CDR1 is MGHDK and CDR2 is SYGVNS in the germline V gene. V shed 2 bases and J shed 2 bases, with 15 bases lying between them. This chain's CDR3 is CASSEPVAHVNTGELFF. The CDR3 DNA reads TGTGCCAGCAGTGAACCCGTAGCCCACGTTAACACCGGGGAGCTGTTTTTT.

This chain joins TRBV7-2 and TRBJ2-7, with 8 bases that match TRBD1. Germline loops: CDR1 SGHTA, CDR2 FQGNSA. The CDR3 spans 18 residues. With V trimmed by 1 base and J by 3 bases, 14 bases remained unmatched. The CDR3 DNA reads TGTGCCAGCAGCTTAGTGGGTGGTGGGACAGGTGACAGCTACGAGCAGTACTTC. This gives the protein CASSLVGGGTGDSYEQYF. The whole variable domain, remainder taken from reference TRBV7-2 and TRBJ2-7, is GAGVSQSPSNKVTEKGKDVELRCDPISGHTALYWYRQSLGQGLEFLIYFQGNSAPDKSGLPSDRFSAERTGGSVSTLTIQRTQQEDSAVYLCASSLVGGGTGDSYEQYFGPGTRLTVT.

The chain couples TRBV7-2 to TRBJ2-1, with 9 nucleotides matching TRBD2. Per the germline V gene, CDR1 is SGHTA and CDR2 is FQGNSA. The CDR3 runs 15 residues. V was pared by 4 bases and J by 4 bases, with 5 bases of the junction left unmatched. The CDR3 region is CASSSRLAAYNEQFF. DNA for the CDR3: TGTGCCAGCAGCTCTCGACTAGCGGCTTACAATGAGCAGTTCTTC.

The rearrangement joins TRBV5-5 to TRBJ2-7, with TRBD1 matching 8 bases. Germline-derived CDR1 and CDR2 are SGHKS and YYEKEE (reference sequence). Unmatched junction bases numbered 12, after V lost 2 bases and J lost 5 bases. The CDR3 has 16 residues. This CDR3 reads CASSFRDRPTIHEQYF. The CDR3 DNA reads as TGTGCCAGCAGCTTCCGGGACAGGCCCACCATCCACGAGCAGTACTTC.

This clone has only a few counts. The junction and the germline gene differ at one end; a read error may be behind it. The chain uses TRBV15 and TRBJ2-1; TRBD2 agrees at 15 bases. The CDR3 length is 15 residues. Germline loops: CDR1 LNHNV, CDR2 YYDKDF (reference sequence). Here the CDR3 DNA reads TGTGCCACCAGCCCGCGGACTAGCGGGGGGGCCTTTTCGATCTTC. It yields the protein CATSPRTSGGAFSIF.

For the CDR3, the DNA is TGCGCCAGCAGCCATTACCCAGGGGGATTGGGCACAGATACGCAGTATTTT. This gives the protein CASSHYPGGLGTDTQYF. This sequence joins TRBV4-3 and TRBJ2-3; 7 bases are shared with TRBD1. The CDR3 loop spans 17 amino acids. V gave up 3 bases and J gave up 1 base; unmatched junction bases: 10. In germline, CDR1 is LGHNA, CDR2 YSLEER.

This chain connects TRBV11-2 to TRBJ1-5, with 12 bases that match TRBD1. From germline, CDR1 is SGHAT and CDR2 FQNNGV. The length of the CDR3 is 15 residues. The trim removed 5 bases at V and 5 bases at J, leaving 4 bases unmatched. CDR3 residues: CASSAGTGGDQPQHF. Here the CDR3 DNA reads TGTGCCAGCAGCGCCGGGACAGGGGGCGATCAGCCCCAGCATTTT.

V and J are TRBV4-3 and TRBJ2-3, with TRBD2 matching 11 bases. The V gene's germline CDR1 is LGHNA and CDR2 YSLEER. The CDR3 runs to 17 residues. The trim removed 4 bases at V and 1 base at J, leaving 7 bases unmatched. As DNA, the CDR3 is TGCGCCAGCAGCCCGACTTTTAGCGGGGGGGGCACAGATACGCAGTATTTT. Protein sequence: CASSPTFSGGGTDTQYF.

V gene TRBV6-1 combines with J gene TRBJ1-5; 9 bases align to TRBD1. This CDR3 is built from 19 residues. V was pared by 4 bases and J by 0 bases, with 13 bases of the junction left unmatched. CDR1 and CDR2 (germline): MNHNS, SASEGT. CDR3 in DNA: TGTGCCAGCAGTGTAGGACAGGGGCCCGCCCATTATAGCAATCAGCCCCAGCATTTT. Residues: CASSVGQGPAHYSNQPQHF.

The genes are TRBV4-3 and TRBJ2-7, with D possibly being TRBD2 (5 bases). The V end was cut by 0 bases, the J end by 2 bases, with 11 bases between. CDR1 and CDR2 (germline): LGHNA, YSLEER. This CDR3 is built from 15 residues. The CDR3 here is CASSQERTGAYEQYF. The CDR3 coding sequence is TGCGCCAGCAGCCAAGAAAGGACTGGGGCCTACGAGCAGTACTTC.